The subject of this entry is one T cell receptor beta chain. This record comes from a study of blood T cell repertoires in COVID-19. Clones were sequenced by immunoSEQ multiplex PCR, and TCRdb holds only the in-frame ones, with some missing. This table holds 200,000 or so clones, 88% found once. The V end lost 4 bases, the J end lost 1 base, and 15 bases lay between the germline ends. CDR3 length: 17 residues. Looked up from germline, CDR1 is KGHDR and CDR2 is SFDVKD. The source of this sequence is a middle-aged woman with acute COVID-19. The sequenced sample consisted of PBMCs or T cells enriched from blood (not recorded which). The chain carries TRBV24-1 and TRBJ2-2, with D possibly TRBD2 on 6 matching bases. CDR3 amino acids: CATSDIPGGMNTGELFF. Here the CDR3 DNA reads TGTGCCACCAGTGACATACCCGGGGGAATGAACACCGGGGAGCTGTTTTTT.